This TCR beta chain was found in a study of shared clonotypes between healthy human individuals. V lost 2 bases, J lost 1 base, and 0 bases stayed unmatched. The CDR3 runs to 15 residues. The V gene's germline CDR1 is MDHEN and CDR2 SYDVKM. Sequenced by immunoSEQ multiplex PCR; TCRdb stores in-frame clones only, minus some. The sample lists hundreds of thousands of clones, approximately 95% occurring once. Cells designated naive CD8 were CD45RO-negative and were positively selected for CCR7, with terminally differentiated effector memory CD45RA+ cells excluded. This sequence joins TRBV28 and TRBJ2-3; 10 bases agree with TRBD2. This clonotype was sampled from a woman in her twenties or thirties in good health. Sequences were obtained from naive CD8+ T cells sorted from blood. CDR3 bases: TGTGCCAGCAGTTTAGGGACTAGCGGCACAGATACGCAGTATTTT. As protein: CASSLGTSGTDTQYF.